What follows describes a single TCR beta chain. Its antigen is not identified. This record comes from a study of cytomegalovirus exposure and HLA in healthy donors. Broader study findings: Cytomegalovirus status was reportedly diagnosed by the classifier with high sensitivity and specificity. In a later analysis, several top co-occurrence clusters appeared linked to parvovirus B19, influenza, CMV and Epstein-Barr virus.

The primer mix had 60 Vbeta and 13 Jbeta primers. Clones were sequenced by immunoSEQ multiplex PCR, and TCRdb holds only the in-frame ones, with some missing. The top ten clones hold around 1.7% of a sample with roughly 200,000 clones, around 85% of them seen once. With V trimmed by 2 bases and J by 0 bases, 4 bases remained unmatched. This CDR3 region has 14 residues. Germline values: CDR1 GTSNPN, CDR2 SVGIG (reference sequence). Sequencing input: PBMCs. The rearrangement joins TRBV30 to TRBJ2-7, with 7 bases fitting TRBD1. The receptor comes from a man aged 45-60 years in good health and CMV-seronegative. The CDR3 nucleotides are TGTGCCTGGAGTCCACAGGGGCGCTCCTACGAGCAGTACTTC. Its translation: CAWSPQGRSYEQYF.